The sequence of this T cell receptor (beta chain) was determined in a study of cytomegalovirus exposure and HLA in healthy donors. Study as a whole: Roughly 179 million T cells yielded more than 90 million unique TCR beta sequences, as an earlier analysis found. Regarding the study as a whole: A previous analysis found most TCR beta V segments productive roughly 87% or roughly 30% of the time.

For this clone: Its antigen is not identified.

This PCR relied on a set of 60 Vbeta primers and 13 Jbeta primers. Some clones are missing from TCRdb's copy, which holds only in-frame ones; the method was immunoSEQ multiplex PCR. The table has 130,000 to 150,000 clones, roughly four fifths seen once. This CDR3 has 14 amino acids. Per the germline V gene, CDR1 is MNHNS and CDR2 is SASEGT. V was pared by 4 bases and J by 4 bases, with 12 bases between. The V gene is TRBV6-1, the J gene TRBJ2-3; the D is unclear. This clonotype was sampled from a human donor in good health. The sequencing input was PBMCs. The CDR3 sequence: CASSGEVRADTQYF. The DNA of the CDR3 is TGTGCCAGCAGTGGAGAAGTTCGAGCAGATACGCAGTATTTT.